Listed below are T cell receptor beta chains from one sample, sequenced in a study of response to subunit inactivated influenza vaccine. MiXCR was run by TCRdb on the RT-PCR reads, yielding one entry per CDR3 protein. The sample has 500,000 to 600,000 distinct CDR3 sequences; 10% to 15% are singletons. The material sequenced was PBMCs from blood, taken 35 to 45 days after vaccination. The receptors originated from a man in his fifties who received an inactivated influenza vaccine. CDR3s include the opening cysteine and the closing phenylalanine or tryptophan. The D gene is left open where the match is weak. Clone size is stated in some rows and not others, as once, few, many or a class when expanded.

CASSPRLAAFRETQYF TGTGCCAGCAGCCCCCGACTAGCGGCCTTCAGGGAGACCCAGTACTTC few TRBD2 16 TRBJ2-5 TRBV7-8
CDSSQEGLAGAHTQYF TGCGACAGCAGCCAAGAAGGGCTAGCGGGAGCACATACGCAGTATTTT NA TRBD2 16 TRBJ2-3 TRBV4-3
CASSAQGPGELFF TGTGCCAGCAGCGCACAGGGTCCCGGGGAGCTGTTTTTT NA NA 13 TRBJ2-2 TRBV9
CASSPGVLKAAAEQFF TGTGCCAGCAGCCCGGGGGTACTAAAGGCTGCGGCTGAGCAGTTCTTC NA NA 16 TRBJ2-1 TRBV5-4
CAIQQGPSGNTIYF TGTGCCATCCAACAGGGTCCCTCTGGAAACACCATATATTTT many NA 14 TRBJ1-3 TRBV10-3
CASSQNLVVVGEQFF TGCGCCAGCAGCCAAAACCTGGTTGTCGTGGGTGAGCAGTTCTTC few NA 15 TRBJ2-1 TRBV4-3
CASSLLLAGGANEQFF TGCGCCAGCAGCTTGCTGCTAGCGGGGGGGGCCAATGAGCAGTTCTTC few TRBD2 16 TRBJ2-1 TRBV5-1
CAISANLGGYTEAFF TGTGCCATCAGTGCTAATTTAGGGGGGTACACTGAAGCTTTCTTT many NA 15 TRBJ1-1 TRBV10-3
CASSYWTDTEAFF TGTGCCAGCAGCTACTGGACAGACACTGAAGCTTTCTTT many NA 13 TRBJ1-1 TRBV7-9
CSVVGGLGAFF TGCAGCGTTGTAGGGGGACTGGGAGCTTTCTTT many NA 11 TRBJ1-1 TRBV29-1
CASSKPGLEYEQYF TGTGCCAGCAGCAAGCCGGGACTGGAGTACGAGCAGTACTTC few NA 14 TRBJ2-7 TRBV12-3/TRBV12-4
CATYGGRRGYTF TGTGCCACCTACGGGGGGAGGAGGGGCTACACCTTC few NA 12 TRBJ1-2 TRBV10-3
CASSPTYGYNYGYTF TGTGCCAGCAGCCCTACCTACGGTTATAACTATGGCTACACCTTC NA NA 15 TRBJ1-2 TRBV7-2
CASHGTGGTGELFF TGCGCCAGCCACGGGACAGGGGGTACCGGGGAGCTGTTTTTT NA TRBD1 14 TRBJ2-2 TRBV5-1
CASSYPKTFSLDRGQPRWDEQFF TGTGCCAGCAGTTACCCAAAGACTTTTAGCTTGGACAGGGGGCAACCCCGTTGGGATGAGCAGTTCTTC many TRBD1 23 TRBJ2-1 TRBV6-2/TRBV6-3
CASSPRTVSSTEAFF TGTGCCAGCAGTCCGCGGACAGTTTCGAGCACTGAAGCTTTCTTT many NA 15 TRBJ1-1 TRBV6-1
CASSPGLAQTGEQYF TGTGCCAGCAGTCCCGGACTAGCGCAAACGGGGGAGCAGTACTTC few TRBD2 15 TRBJ2-7 TRBV27
CASSFGLAVYEQYF TGTGCCAGCAGCTTCGGGCTAGCGGTCTACGAGCAGTACTTC few TRBD2 14 TRBJ2-7 TRBV7-8
CAISASGSREQYF TGTGCCATCAGTGCCAGCGGGTCTCGGGAGCAGTACTTC many NA 13 TRBJ2-7 TRBV10-3
CASSLTQGFGYNEQFF TGTGCCAGCAGCTTAACACAGGGGTTCGGATACAATGAGCAGTTCTTC few TRBD1 16 TRBJ2-1 TRBV11-2
CSANRGYLAKNIQYF TGCAGTGCTAATCGCGGGTACTTAGCCAAAAACATTCAGTACTTC NA NA 15 TRBJ2-4 TRBV20-1
CASSWTGGNTGELFF TGTGCCAGCAGCTGGACAGGGGGGAACACCGGGGAGCTGTTTTTT few TRBD1 15 TRBJ2-2 TRBV7-2
CASSRAEVYEQYF TGTGCCAGCAGTCGTGCCGAGGTCTACGAGCAGTACTTC few NA 13 TRBJ2-7 TRBV6-1
CASSKRTSGGVTSSYNEQFF TGTGCCAGCAGCAAAAGGACTAGCGGGGGGGTAACGAGCTCCTACAATGAGCAGTTCTTC few TRBD2 20 TRBJ2-1 TRBV4-2
CASSLDVEGYNEQFF TGTGCCAGCAGCTTAGACGTTGAGGGTTACAATGAGCAGTTCTTC NA NA 15 TRBJ2-1 TRBV11-2
CASSWTGANDEKLFF TGTGCCAGCAGCTGGACAGGGGCGAATGATGAAAAACTGTTTTTT many TRBD1 15 TRBJ1-4 TRBV5-5
CSARDGQGATDTQYF TGCAGTGCTAGAGATGGGCAGGGGGCTACAGATACGCAGTATTTT few TRBD1 15 TRBJ2-3 TRBV20-1
CSVHNLHAGYNEQFF TGCAGCGTGCATAATTTGCACGCTGGATACAATGAGCAGTTCTTC NA NA 15 TRBJ2-1 TRBV29-1
CASSLASVSPEQFF TGTGCCAGCAGCTTAGCCTCGGTGAGCCCTGAGCAGTTCTTC NA NA 14 TRBJ2-1 TRBV7-2
CASSGALSAADNEQFF TGTGCCAGCAGCGGGGCCCTTTCGGCGGCCGACAATGAGCAGTTCTTC few NA 16 TRBJ2-1 TRBV5-5
CASSFRSGGRPYEQYF TGTGCCAGCAGTTTCCGGTCCGGGGGCCGGCCCTACGAGCAGTACTTC NA NA 16 TRBJ2-7 TRBV28
CAISDSRTSGSYEQYF TGTGCCATCAGTGATTCAAGGACTAGCGGGAGCTACGAGCAGTACTTC many TRBD2 16 TRBJ2-7 TRBV10-3
CASTKELAGGRAQFF TGTGCCAGCACTAAGGAACTAGCGGGAGGGCGGGCGCAGTTCTTC NA TRBD2 15 TRBJ2-1 TRBV6-2/TRBV6-3
CSGNREAYEQYF TGCAGCGGGAACCGGGAGGCCTACGAGCAGTACTTC NA TRBD2 12 TRBJ2-7 TRBV29-1
CASSPQIGLAGGLDEQYF TGTGCCAGCAGTCCCCAAATCGGACTAGCGGGGGGGCTCGACGAGCAGTACTTC few TRBD2 18 TRBJ2-7 TRBV28
CASSFRDRYNEQFF TGCGCCAGCAGCTTCCGGGACAGATACAATGAGCAGTTCTTC few TRBD1 14 TRBJ2-1 TRBV5-1
CASSPRAGGFREQYF TGTGCCAGCTCTCCCAGAGCGGGAGGGTTTCGCGAGCAGTACTTC NA TRBD2 15 TRBJ2-7 TRBV18
CASSQDGQAGVNEQFF TGCGCCAGCAGCCAAGATGGACAGGCCGGAGTCAATGAGCAGTTCTTC many TRBD1 16 TRBJ2-1 TRBV4-3
CASSQGQGQGLETQYF TGCGCCAGCAGCCAAGGACAGGGGCAAGGGTTGGAGACCCAGTACTTC few TRBD1 16 TRBJ2-5 TRBV5-1
CASSEGPAGANVLTF TGTGCCAGCAGTGAGGGCCCAGCTGGGGCCAACGTCCTGACTTTC NA NA 15 TRBJ2-6 TRBV2
CASRPLAGSSYNEQFF TGTGCCAGCAGACCTCTAGCGGGGAGCTCCTACAATGAGCAGTTCTTC NA TRBD2 16 TRBJ2-1 TRBV11-2
CATRDLYRGADTGELFF TGTGCCACCCGAGATCTTTACCGGGGGGCGGACACCGGGGAGCTGTTTTTT NA NA 17 TRBJ2-2 TRBV28
CATGAAGDQPQHF TGTGCCACCGGGGCAGCGGGGGATCAGCCCCAGCATTTT NA NA 13 TRBJ1-5 TRBV24-1
CASNSWDSGYRGNTIYF TGTGCCAGCAACTCTTGGGACTCCGGGTACCGTGGAAACACCATATATTTT few NA 17 TRBJ1-3 TRBV12-3/TRBV12-4
CASSLLFGDREDHTQYF TGTGCCAGCAGCTTGCTCTTCGGGGACAGGGAGGACCATACGCAGTATTTT many TRBD1 17 TRBJ2-3 TRBV5-6
CSAAPRTNYGYTF TGCAGTGCTGCACCGCGGACCAACTATGGCTACACCTTC NA NA 13 TRBJ1-2 TRBV20-1